The sequence of this TCR beta chain was determined in a study of identical twins. Study results and caveats: While abundant cord blood beta clonotypes carried fewer insertions, memory repertoires showed no such pattern. Instead of following the same donors, the conclusions were based on cross-sectional statistical analysis.

Healthy Caucasians, and only they, were the donors. Unmatched junction bases numbered 4, after V lost 2 bases and J lost 3 bases. The germline CDR1 and CDR2 sequences are KGHSH and LQKENI. The CDR3 has 15 amino acids. Template switching introduced a universal primer site, and the cDNA bore unique molecular identifiers. A single record per CDR3 protein comes from TCRdb applying MiXCR to the 5' RACE reads. The sample consists of around 250,000 distinct CDR3 sequences, 12% of them appearing once. As for this clonotype: Antigen unknown.

The same specimen was also included in a second study, on yellow fever vaccine responses in identical twins.

The sample consisted of memory (CD45RO+) T cells sorted from blood. This clonotype was obtained from a woman between 18 and 29 years old in good health. The chain is built from TRBV18 and TRBJ2-1, with 7 bases matching TRBD1. The CDR3 spells CASSPGQGVYNEQFF. The CDR3 DNA sequence: TGTGCCAGCTCACCAGGGCAGGGGGTCTACAATGAGCAGTTCTTC. Looking up the rest from reference TRBV18 and TRBJ2-1 gives the full variable domain: NAGVMQNPRHLVRRRGQEARLRCSPMKGHSHVYWYRQLPEEGLKFMVYLQKENIIDESGMPKERFSAEFPKEGPSILRIQQVVRGDSAAYFCASSPGQGVYNEQFFGPGTRLTVL.